This T cell receptor (beta chain) was found in a study of cytomegalovirus exposure and HLA in healthy donors. Study outcomes and limitations: Subsequent analysis showed first-cohort TCR clusters tending to co-occur in 120 or so validation repertoires. It was reported that the classifier diagnosed cytomegalovirus status with high specificity and sensitivity in both the original and validation cohorts.

Produced via immunoSEQ multiplex PCR; TCRdb's table is partial and in-frame only. This sample has more than 85,000 clones, with 85% to 95% found just once. Details on this clone: Its target is not known.

This TCR derives from a woman aged 18-30 years in good health and CMV-seronegative. Sequencing was done on a sample of PBMCs.

CDR3 loop: CASSLGGGRPNQPQHF. CDR3 DNA: TGTGCCAGTAGTCTTGGTGGGGGGAGACCTAATCAGCCCCAGCATTTT. The chain joins TRBV19 to TRBJ1-5, with a tentative D call TRBD1 (5 bases). V lost 5 bases, J lost 4 bases, and 18 bases lay in between. The CDR3 spans 16 residues. Germline V CDR1 and CDR2: LNHDA, SQIVND (reference sequence).